This T cell receptor (beta chain) was retrieved from a study of identifying expanded T cells in peripheral blood. Findings and caveats of the study: Differentially abundant clones: roughly 1.2 between replicates, about 16 at approximately 14 days, less than 20 at four. Clone count variance between roughly 2-week samples rose with total template count.

Data came from immunoSEQ multiplex PCR; TCRdb stores just in-frame clones and leaves some out. The data contain about 50,000 clones, approximately 79% of them singletons. This clone was observed a single time. Antigen unknown. Healthy donors had no documented immune events, such as infections, while sampled. Material for sequencing was blood. This TCR was recovered from a person between 18 and 69 years old in good health.

The DNA of the CDR3 is TGTGCCAGCAGCCACCGGGACAGACGCTACGAGCAGTACTTC. This translates into CASSHRDRRYEQYF. The chain couples TRBV14 to TRBJ2-7, with 7 bases that match TRBD1. Germline values: CDR1 SGHDN, CDR2 FVKESK. The CDR3 is made up of 14 amino acids. J was trimmed by 3 bases and V by 3 bases; bases with no gene match: 5. The entire variable domain, with the rest obtained from reference TRBV14 and TRBJ2-7, is as follows: EAGVTQFPSHSVIEKGQTVTLRCDPISGHDNLYWYRRVMGKEIKFLLHFVKESKQDESGMPNNRFLAERTGGTYSTLKVQPAELEDSGVYFCASSHRDRRYEQYFGPGTRLTVT.